This section outlines one T cell receptor (beta chain) sequence together with its context. Its antigen is not known. The sample belongs to a study of CXCR3-negative and CXCR3-positive naive CD8 T cells. General study points: Naive cells positive for CXCR3 carried more hydrophobic TRB CDR3s than CXCR3-negative ones.

Carrying UMI labels, the TRB cDNA libraries were prepared through 5' RACE. One entry per CDR3 protein, without DNA, is what TCRdb gives after re-calling the 5' RACE reads. This table lists about 150,000 distinct CDR3 sequences. From germline, CDR1 is SGDLS and CDR2 YYNGEE. This CDR3 is 16 amino acids long. This receptor was obtained from a human donor in good health. Some clones in this sample may be carry-over from other donors' samples. The chain couples TRBV9 to TRBJ2-1; checking the TCRdb D call of TRBD1 is not possible without DNA. Sequenced: naive CXCR3+ CD8+ T cells from blood. Sample subset: CD45RO-CCR7+CD27+CD95- naive CD8+ T cells expressing CXCR3 (TNR3+). Here the CDR3 reads CASSAAPGQGGNEQFF.